Listed here is a single TCR beta chain. It lacks a known antigen. There are no base qualities to consult, and no much larger clone falls within one base. Related donors were used in the transplants with nonmyeloablative bone marrow transplantation, and mixed chimerism was transient in the human trials. Thawed PBMCs were FACS-sorted into unstimulated Tregs (CD4+CD25+CD127-), CD4+ non-Tregs (CD4+CD25-), CD4 cells and CD8 cells. The patients were a handful of recipients of combined kidney and bone marrow transplants from the ITN036ST trial, and samples were available only for these trial subjects. Healthy control blood was processed to PBMCs by Ficoll density gradient and cryopreserved, and patient PBMCs were collected before and after transplant. For TCRbeta CDR3 sequencing, genomic DNA from the sorted cells was extracted using the QIAGEN DNeasy Blood and Tissue Kit. High-throughput TCRbeta CDR3 sequencing, including PCR amplification with bias correction and internal controls, was performed commercially through immunoSEQ. In the source study's methods: A unique productive TCRbeta sequence was defined by the CDR3 nucleotide sequence when primers matched, and otherwise by the CDR3 amino acid sequence together with the Vbeta and Jbeta genes. To correct for sorting error, sequences found in more than one sorted population at a frequency ratio of 2:1 or less were discarded, and the remaining shared sequences were assigned to the population with the higher frequency. A sequence was defined as donor-reactive if the sequence was expanded at least 5-fold in CFSE-low cells compared with unstimulated cells and had a frequency of at least 0.01% in CFSE-low cells. Jensen-Shannon divergence, calculated on the top 100 TCRbeta sequences ranked by frequency, was used to quantify repertoire divergence. When a sample had multiple sequencing runs, each run was corrected for sorting error separately and the runs were then pooled. The immuneACCESS repertoire file appears here via TCRdb, limited to in-frame rearrangements. These files lack a portion of the clones; in checked studies, under half of the deficit traces to unresolved V genes, and the cause of the others is not known. V and J calls plus clone size are reproduced from that table; the DNA served to infer D and trimming. The sample yields 50,000 or so clones; 91% were counted once. The leading ten clones occupy over 12% of the sample.

The data are from a study of Tregs in tolerant kidney transplant recipients (dated by TCRdb to about 2019). The study in broad terms: The study used TCRbeta sequencing to identify donor-specific regulatory T cells before combined kidney and bone marrow transplantation, then tracked those cells after transplant.

What the research found in general, with its limitations: Biological reproducibility was not examined directly, but technical replication error appeared to be minimal. Expanding Tregs with activated donor B cells appeared to identify the most biologically relevant and donor-specific TCRbeta repertoire. In tolerant patients, the expansion of donor-specific Tregs was greater than global Treg expansion, suggesting that the expansion was antigen-driven rather than nonspecific. The study was limited by small patient numbers, and the findings need validation in larger populations and under other immunosuppression protocols. For some patients the PCR primers changed over time, which made it impossible to compare the samples from those patients at the nucleotide level.

The source is a human patient who received a combined kidney and bone marrow transplant. After a transplant, the graft donor may have provided part of the T cells. This material consisted of CD8+ T cells from blood (PBMCs), taken 24 months after the transplant.

The DNA sequence is TGTGCCAGCAGCTTAGGAGCTCCGGGCGAGCAGTACTTC. Translated, this is CASSLGAPGEQYF. Recombination connected TRBV11-2 to TRBJ2-7; no confident D gene assignment can be made. A distance of 10 bases separates the germline ends of V and J, which lose 1 base and 6 bases respectively. Including the terminal cysteine and phenylalanine, the CDR3 comprises 13 residues. Only the CDR3 DNA is retained, 39 bases long and in frame from the first base. From the germline V gene, CDR1 is SGHAT and CDR2 is FQNNGV.